Listed here are 4 T cell receptor beta chains from one sample, sequenced in a study of T cells in Graves' hyperthyroidism and ophthalmopathy. From RNA transcripts, TCR beta CDR3 regions were amplified. HTBI primers were the set used in a first-round RT-PCR of the TCR CDR3. TCRdb ran MiXCR on the multiplex PCR reads and lists one entry per CDR3 protein. The sample records around 600,000 distinct CDR3 sequences, 13% to 15% being singletons. The specimen was blood. These receptors originate from a woman aged 18-30 years with Graves' ophthalmopathy.

This clonotype has a count of ten or more. The chain uses TRBV7-2 and TRBJ2-3; D assignment may be TRBD1 or TRBD2 (6 bases each). CDR1 SGHTA and CDR2 FQGNSA come from the germline V gene. CDR3 length: 13 residues. Deletions cut 6 bases from V and 4 bases from J, with 11 bases between. The CDR3 loop reads CASSKGGADTQYF. The DNA for the CDR3 is TGTGCCAGCAGTAAGGGGGGAGCAGATACGCAGTATTTT.

This clonotype has ten or more counts. The rearrangement joins TRBV12-3 or TRBV12-4 to TRBJ2-7; weak D call: TRBD1 (6 bases). The V and J ends lost 8 bases and 5 bases respectively, with 19 bases between them. This CDR3 region has 14 residues. CDR3 in DNA: TGTGCCAGCCGTTCCAGGGGATTTGGGGACGAGCAGTACTTC. As protein: CASRSRGFGDEQYF.

This clonotype was recorded a few times. The DNA of the CDR3 is TGTGCCAGCAGCGTAGGCTACGGACTAGCGGGAGGCTACGAGCAGTACTTC. Translated: CASSVGYGLAGGYEQYF. The chain links TRBV9 to TRBJ2-7, with 14 bases matching TRBD2. Germline CDR1 SGDLS, CDR2 YYNGEE. V lost 0 bases, J lost 3 bases, and 5 bases stayed unmatched. The CDR3 spans 17 residues.

In this sample, this clonotype turned up many times. The chain couples TRBV2 to TRBJ2-3, with 15 nucleotides matching TRBD2. The CDR3 has 17 amino acids. V lost 7 bases and J lost 4; bases outside the gene matches: 9. The germline V gene encodes CDR1 SNHLY and CDR2 FYNNEI. CDR3 sequence: CASILGLAGGTADTQYF. The CDR3, as DNA: TGTGCCAGCATCCTCGGACTAGCGGGAGGGACTGCAGATACGCAGTATTTT.